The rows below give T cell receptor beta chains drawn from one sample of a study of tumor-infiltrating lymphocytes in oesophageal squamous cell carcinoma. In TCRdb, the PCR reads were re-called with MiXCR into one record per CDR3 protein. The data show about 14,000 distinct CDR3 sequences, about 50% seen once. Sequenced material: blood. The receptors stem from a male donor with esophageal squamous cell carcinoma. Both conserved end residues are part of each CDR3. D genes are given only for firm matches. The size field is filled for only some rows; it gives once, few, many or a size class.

TGTGCCAGCACAACACACCCTGACTATGGCTACACCTTC,CASTTHPDYGYTF,TRBJ1-2,TRBV28,many,-
TGTGCCAGCAGCTTGGAGACTAGTTTTCGGGCAGATACGCAGTATTTT,CASSLETSFRADTQYF,TRBJ2-3,TRBV7-8,-,-
TGTGCCAGCAGCAATGGACAGACCGAACCTTACTATGGCTACACCTTC,CASSNGQTEPYYGYTF,TRBJ1-2,TRBV11-3,few,-
TGTGCCACCAGTGATCCGGGACAGGGGTCCGCAGATACGCAGTATTTT,CATSDPGQGSADTQYF,TRBJ2-3,TRBV24-1,-,TRBD1
TGTGCCACCAGTGACCCCCTCGGGGAGAAGGAGACCCAGTACTTC,CATSDPLGEKETQYF,TRBJ2-5,TRBV24-1,-,-
TGCGCCAGCAGCTTGGATGAGGCGAGCTCCTACAATGAGCAGTTCTTC,CASSLDEASSYNEQFF,TRBJ2-1,TRBV5-1,-,-
TGTGCCAGCAGTCTAAGGTCCGGGACTAGCACAGATACGCAGTATTTT,CASSLRSGTSTDTQYF,TRBJ2-3,TRBV28,many,-
TGTGCCAGCAGCTTACAACCGGGACTAGGCACCGGGGAGCTGTTTTTT,CASSLQPGLGTGELFF,TRBJ2-2,TRBV7-2,-,TRBD2
TGTGCCAGTAGTTTGACGTCGGGGGGCCGCACAGATACGCAGTATTTT,CASSLTSGGRTDTQYF,TRBJ2-3,TRBV19,-,-
TGTGCCAGCAGCTTAGGGCAGGCCCACAATGAGCAGTTCTTC,CASSLGQAHNEQFF,TRBJ2-1,TRBV7-2,-,-
TGTGCCAGCAGCTTAATGGGGTTTGGGGCTACCGGGGAGCTGTTTTTT,CASSLMGFGATGELFF,TRBJ2-2,TRBV7-3,-,-
TGTGCCAGCAGCTCCACAGGGGTAGGGGAGCAGTACTTC,CASSSTGVGEQYF,TRBJ2-4,TRBV7-3,-,TRBD1
TGTGCCAGCAGCTTAAGAGCAGACCGGTACAATGAGCAGTTCTTC,CASSLRADRYNEQFF,TRBJ2-1,TRBV7-6,large,-
TGTGCCAGCAGCTATGGACAAGGAGGGGAGACCCAGTACTTC,CASSYGQGGETQYF,TRBJ2-5,TRBV7-2,few,-
TGTGCCAGCAGCCCCCGGGACGGAGCCTACGAGCAGTACTTC,CASSPRDGAYEQYF,TRBJ2-7,TRBV7-3,-,-
TGTGCCAGCAGCCCCCGGGACGGAAGCTCCTACAATGAGCAGTTCTTC,CASSPRDGSSYNEQFF,TRBJ2-1,TRBV7-3,medium-sized,-
TGCAGTGCCCGCTCCCCAGTTATCCAAGAGACCCAGTACTTC,CSARSPVIQETQYF,TRBJ2-5,TRBV20-1,-,-
TGTGCCAGCAGTGAAGCCGTCGGGTCCTACAATGAGCAGTACTTC,CASSEAVGSYNEQYF,TRBJ2-5,TRBV6-1,-,-
TGTGCCAGCAGTTTGCGCCTTGCGGGAGCGGGCAATGAGCAGTTCTTC,CASSLRLAGAGNEQFF,TRBJ2-1,TRBV28,medium-sized,TRBD2
TGTGCCAGCAGCTTAATGGGAGAAGGGAATGAGCAGTACTTC,CASSLMGEGNEQYF,TRBJ2-5,TRBV7-3,many,-
TGTGCCAGCAGCCCCGGGACACCGTACCAAGAGACCCAGTACTTC,CASSPGTPYQETQYF,TRBJ2-5,TRBV7-6,-,-
TGCACCAGCAGTTTGGTTAGGGACCTACCGGACAGGGGTGGGGCCAACGTCCTGACTTTC,CTSSLVRDLPDRGGANVLTF,TRBJ2-6,TRBV27,medium-sized,TRBD1
TGTGCCAGCAGACCCGGGACAGGACTTTATGGGACCCAGTACTTC,CASRPGTGLYGTQYF,TRBJ2-5,TRBV12-3/TRBV12-4,-,TRBD1
TGTGCCAGCAGCTTAGAATACAGGGGGGCGAGTGAGCAGTTCTTC,CASSLEYRGASEQFF,TRBJ2-1,TRBV6-1,medium-sized,TRBD1
TGTGCCAGCAGTGAGGAGTTCATTGGGAATGAGCAGTTCTTC,CASSEEFIGNEQFF,TRBJ2-1,TRBV6-4,-,-
TGTGCCAGCAGCTTAGGGGAGCAGTACACCGGGGAGCTGTTTTTT,CASSLGEQYTGELFF,TRBJ2-2,TRBV7-9,medium-sized,-
TGTGCTAGTGGTTTGACGTACGAGCAGTACTTC,CASGLTYEQYF,TRBJ2-7,TRBV12-5,many,-
TGTGCCAGCAGCACCTGGGACAGGGAAATGGGTAATTCACCCCTCCACTTC,CASSTWDREMGNSPLHF,TRBJ2-7,TRBV7-2,-,TRBD1
TGTGCCAGCAGCCCCAGGGGGGTAGTGGGAGGGCCGATGAGGGAGGAAACCCAGTACTTC,CASSPRGVVGGPMREETQYF,TRBJ2-5,TRBV28,medium-sized,-
TGTGCCAGCAGCTTAACGGGGACTAGCGGGAGTTGGTCTGGGGCCAACGTCCTGACTTTC,CASSLTGTSGSWSGANVLTF,TRBJ2-6,TRBV7-3,-,TRBD2
TGCGCCAGCAGTGGACAGTACCAAGAGACCCAGTACTTC,CASSGQYQETQYF,TRBJ2-5,TRBV10-1,-,-
TGTGCCAGCAGTTTGGGACCCACGAACACTGAAGCTTTCTTT,CASSLGPTNTEAFF,TRBJ1-1,TRBV12-3/TRBV12-4,-,-
TGTGCCAGCAGTTTTGAGTGGGCCTACGAGCAGTACTTC,CASSFEWAYEQYF,TRBJ2-7,TRBV12-3/TRBV12-4,-,-